The 19 T cell receptor beta chains in this list originate from one sample, sequenced in a study of T cells in Graves' hyperthyroidism and ophthalmopathy. What was amplified from RNA transcripts were TCR beta CDR3 regions. The HTBI primer set drove a first-round RT-PCR of the TCR CDR3. Each CDR3 protein is one row after TCRdb ran MiXCR on the multiplex PCR reads. Seen here are hundreds of thousands of distinct CDR3 sequences, approximately 25% observed once, and the top ten hold approximately 10%. The sequenced material came from blood. The receptors derive from a woman between 25 and 40 years old with Graves' ophthalmopathy.

This clonotype was picked up many times. V and J are TRBV5-4 and TRBJ1-2; TRBD1 aligns across 7 bases. Losses at the gene ends were 5 bases for V and 6 bases for J; bases not matched to a gene: 4. CDR3 size: 12 residues. Germline CDR1 and CDR2: SGHNT and YYREEE (reference sequence). CDR3 loop: CASRRTGNGYTF. The DNA of the CDR3 is TGTGCCAGCAGACGGACAGGCAATGGCTACACCTTC.

This clonotype came up many times. The chain couples TRBV19 to TRBJ1-6; possible D gene TRBD1, 5 bases. Germline V gene lookup returns CDR1 LNHDA and CDR2 SQIVND (reference sequence). The V and J ends lost 6 bases and 0 bases respectively, with 12 bases between them. This CDR3 contains 16 residues. CDR3 DNA sequence: TGTGCCAGTAGATTTACAGGATACTCCTATAATTCACCCCTCCACTTT. Residues: CASRFTGYSYNSPLHF. The full variable domain, completed using reference TRBV19 and TRBJ1-6, is DGGITQSPKYLFRKEGQNVTLSCEQNLNHDAMYWYRQDPGQGLRLIYYSQIVNDFQKGDIAEGYSVSREKKESFPLTVTSAQKNPTAFYLCASRFTGYSYNSPLHFGNGTRLTVT.

This clonotype was detected ten times or more. This chain connects TRBV2 to TRBJ2-7; D assignment may be TRBD1 or TRBD2 (5 bases each). The V gene's germline CDR1 is SNHLY and CDR2 FYNNEI. The CDR3 runs 15 residues. The ends were cut back, 0 bases at V and 4 bases at J, with 13 bases in the middle. This CDR3 reads CASSEAQGVRYEQYF. CDR3 coding DNA: TGTGCCAGCAGTGAAGCCCAGGGAGTTCGATACGAGCAGTACTTC.

This clonotype occurred a few times. The V gene is TRBV18, the J gene TRBJ2-4; 7 bases are a match to TRBD2. The CDR3 is 16 residues long. Trimming at V came to 1 base and at J to 7 bases, leaving 10 bases not matched to a gene. Looked up from germline, CDR1 is KGHSH and CDR2 is LQKENI. The CDR3 sequence: CASSPREGGFGNIQYF. The CDR3 DNA follows: TGTGCCAGCTCACCACGGGAGGGCGGATTTGGGAACATTCAGTACTTC.

The chain links TRBV28 to TRBJ2-7; 7 bases map to TRBD2. V was pared by 3 bases and J by 3 bases, with 11 bases of the junction left unmatched. Germline CDR1 and CDR2: MDHEN and SYDVKM. The CDR3 runs to 16 residues. CDR3 sequence (DNA): TGTGCCAGCAGTTTGATTGCGGGAGAGTATTTCTACGAGCAGTACTTC. This gives the protein CASSLIAGEYFYEQYF. Looking up the rest from reference TRBV28 and TRBJ2-7 gives the full variable domain: DVKVTQSSRYLVKRTGEKVFLECVQDMDHENMFWYRQDPGLGLRLIYFSYDVKMKEKGDIPEGYSVSREKKERFSLILESASTNQTSMYLCASSLIAGEYFYEQYFGPGTRLTVT.

This clonotype was detected ten times or more. The chain links TRBV11-3 to TRBJ2-7, with D perhaps matching TRBD1 (5 bases). Trimming removed 6 bases at V and 5 bases at J, with 11 bases between. The CDR3 consists of 12 residues. Germline V CDR1 and CDR2: SGHNT, YENEEA. In DNA, the CDR3 is TGTGCCAGCAGTGGTCAAGGGGACGAGCAGTACTTC. Translating gives CASSGQGDEQYF.

V is TRBV6-1 and J is TRBJ2-7, with 11 nucleotides matching TRBD2. The length of the CDR3 is 15 residues. Trimming removed 8 bases from V and 4 bases from J; junction bases left unmatched: 10. CDR1 is MNHNS and CDR2 is SASEGT in the germline V gene. The CDR3 reads CASSFRLAGIYEQYF. The CDR3 DNA reads as TGTGCCAGCTCTTTTCGACTAGCGGGAATTTACGAGCAGTACTTC.

V gene TRBV29-1 combines with J gene TRBJ1-2; D ambiguous. The germline V gene has CDR1 SQVTM and CDR2 ANQGSEA. The CDR3 covers 12 residues. Trimming shortened V by 0 bases and J by 5 bases, and 7 bases separated the two germline ends. The CDR3 bases are TGCAGCGTTGAAGAGGGAGGTTATGGCTACACCTTC. The encoded protein is CSVEEGGYGYTF.

The chain employs TRBV30 and TRBJ1-2; 9 bases match TRBD1. This CDR3 has 14 amino acids. V gave up 2 bases and J gave up 3 bases; unmatched junction bases: 4. Germline lookup yields CDR1 GTSNPN and CDR2 SVGIG (reference sequence). The CDR3 loop is CAWSRGQGYYGYTF. The CDR3 nucleotides are TGTGCCTGGAGTCGGGGACAGGGCTACTATGGCTACACCTTC. The variable domain in full, with the rest retrieved from reference TRBV30 and TRBJ1-2, is SQTIHQWPATLVQPVGSPLSLECTVEGTSNPNLYWYRQAAGRGLQLLFYSVGIGQISSEVPQNLSASRPQDRQFILSSKKLLLSDSGFYLCAWSRGQGYYGYTFGSGTRLTVV.

This clonotype was recorded at least ten times. The chain employs TRBV18 and TRBJ2-5; D tentatively fits TRBD1 or TRBD2 (6 bases each). CDR1 is KGHSH, CDR2 LQKENI, per germline. This CDR3 is 15 amino acids long. With 0 bases removed from V and 4 bases from J, the gap between germline ends came to 12 bases. The CDR3 sequence: CASSPPVRGPETQYF. The CDR3 bases are TGTGCCAGCTCACCACCGGTTCGGGGGCCAGAGACCCAGTACTTC.

At least ten counts were recorded for this clonotype. The chain joins TRBV19 to TRBJ2-7; 8 bases are a match to TRBD1. With 5 bases clipped from V and 0 bases from J, the junction kept 6 bases outside the gene matches. Germline V CDR1 and CDR2: LNHDA, SQIVND (reference sequence). The CDR3 covers 15 residues. In DNA form, the CDR3 reads TGTGCCAGTAGTGGAAGACAGGGGTACTCCTACGAGCAGTACTTC. It codes for CASSGRQGYSYEQYF.

This clonotype was counted many times. This chain's CDR3 is CASSWTGFYEQYF. For the CDR3, the DNA is TGTGCCAGCAGTTGGACAGGGTTCTACGAGCAGTACTTC. The V call is TRBV6-2 or TRBV6-3, the J call TRBJ2-7; TRBD1 aligns across 8 bases. CDR3 length equals 13 residues. With V trimmed by 4 bases and J by 3 bases, 2 bases remained unmatched. CDR1 MNHEY and CDR2 SVGEGT come from the germline V gene.

This clonotype was observed a few times. The chain has TRBV6-4 and TRBJ2-7; D is uncertain. The ends were cut back, 2 bases at V and 5 bases at J, with 7 bases in the middle. Germline V CDR1 and CDR2: MRHNA, SNTAGT. The CDR3 contains 12 residues. This chain's CDR3 is CASSDAANEQYF. In DNA form, the CDR3 reads TGTGCCAGCAGTGACGCAGCGAACGAGCAGTACTTC.

The genes are TRBV11-3 and TRBJ2-7, with D hard to call. V was pared by 3 bases and J by 2 bases, with 11 bases between. The germline gives CDR1 SGHNT, CDR2 YENEEA. The length of the CDR3 is 14 residues. CDR3 sequence: CASSFRLGTYEQYF. CDR3 DNA sequence: TGTGCCAGCAGCTTTCGTCTGGGGACCTACGAGCAGTACTTC.

This clonotype was observed many times. The chain employs TRBV12-3 or TRBV12-4 and TRBJ2-5; 7 bases map to TRBD2. This CDR3 has 15 amino acids. V was pared by 4 bases and J by 1 base, with 6 bases of the junction left unmatched. CDR3 protein: CASSSGGGPQETQYF. The DNA for the CDR3 is TGTGCCAGCAGTTCGGGGGGTGGGCCCCAAGAGACCCAGTACTTC.

Worth noting for this clonotype: This may be a read error, as it is one base from a much larger clone. This chain joins TRBV7-2 and TRBJ2-7; D uncertain. The germline CDR1 and CDR2 sequences are SGHTA and FQGNSA. This CDR3 has 15 residues. DNA for the CDR3: TGTGCCAGCATCTTAGTCCCAGGTTTCGCCTACGAGCAGTACTTC. Encoded protein: CASILVPGFAYEQYF.

Comment on this clonotype: One base away lies a much larger clone, so this may be a sequencing read error. The chain carries TRBV29-1 and TRBJ2-5; TRBD2 matches 8 bases. CDR1 is SQVTM, CDR2 ANQGSEA, per germline. The CDR3 runs 17 residues. The chain's CDR3 is CSLQEAGGGWLQDTQYF. In DNA form, the CDR3 reads TGCAGCCTCCAGGAGGCTGGCGGGGGGTGGTTACAAGATACCCAGTACTTC.

This clonotype was observed at least ten times. The rearrangement links TRBV24-1 to TRBJ2-7; unclear D gene. The CDR3 spans 13 residues. In germline, CDR1 is KGHDR, CDR2 SFDVKD. V was clipped by 1 base and J by 6 bases, with 9 bases between them. The CDR3 nucleotides read TGTGCCACCAGTGATTTCTCGGGTGGCGAGCAGTACTTC. The encoded protein is CATSDFSGGEQYF.

This clonotype has a count of ten or more. The chain is built from TRBV13 and TRBJ2-3, with D unclear. The germline CDR1 and CDR2 sequences are PRHDT and FYEKMQ (reference sequence). CDR3 length: 13 residues. V was cut by 3 bases and J by 4 bases, with 8 bases left in between. CDR3: CASSFGVADTQYF. The CDR3 bases are TGTGCCAGCAGCTTTGGGGTAGCAGATACGCAGTATTTT.